This paragraph reports one T cell receptor beta chain. This sample is drawn from a study of blood T cell repertoires in COVID-19. Trimming shortened V by 5 bases and J by 0 bases, and 14 bases separated the two germline ends. CDR1 and CDR2 (germline): SGHTA, FQGTGA. The CDR3 sequence is 15 residues long. Measured with immunoSEQ multiplex PCR; TCRdb has only the in-frame clones, and not every one. Of around 220,000 clones in the sample, less than 90% were seen once. This receptor was taken from a man aged 35 to 55 with active or convalescent COVID-19. Sequenced: peripheral blood. The rearrangement joins TRBV7-3 to TRBJ2-7; D call uncertain. CDR3 residues: CASSADPRPSYEQYF. The CDR3 DNA sequence: TGTGCCAGCAGCGCCGACCCGCGGCCCTCCTACGAGCAGTACTTC.